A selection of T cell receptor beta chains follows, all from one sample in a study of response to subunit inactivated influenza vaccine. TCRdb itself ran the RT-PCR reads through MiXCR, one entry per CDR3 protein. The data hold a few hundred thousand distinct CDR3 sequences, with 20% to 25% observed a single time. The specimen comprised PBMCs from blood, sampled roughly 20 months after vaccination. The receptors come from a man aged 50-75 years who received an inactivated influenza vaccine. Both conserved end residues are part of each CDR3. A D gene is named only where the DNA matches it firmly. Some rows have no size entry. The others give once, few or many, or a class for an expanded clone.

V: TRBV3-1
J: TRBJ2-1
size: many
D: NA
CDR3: CASSHPAGTTGGAYNEQFF
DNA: TGTGCCAGCAGCCACCCCGCCGGGACTACAGGGGGGGCTTACAATGAGCAGTTCTTC

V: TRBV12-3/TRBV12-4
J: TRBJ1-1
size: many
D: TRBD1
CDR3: CASSYTGDTEAFF
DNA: TGTGCCAGCAGTTACACAGGGGATACTGAAGCTTTCTTT

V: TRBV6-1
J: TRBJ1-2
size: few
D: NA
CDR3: CASRTTDSNYGYTF
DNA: TGTGCCAGCAGGACCACGGACTCTAACTATGGCTACACCTTC

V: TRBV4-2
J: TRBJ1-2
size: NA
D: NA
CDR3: CASSQDLRDRFGYTF
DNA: TGTGCCAGCAGCCAAGACCTCAGGGATAGGTTTGGCTACACCTTC

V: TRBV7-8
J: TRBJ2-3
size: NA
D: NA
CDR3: CASSWRALGTDTQYF
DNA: TGTGCCAGCAGCTGGAGGGCCCTCGGGACAGATACGCAGTATTTT

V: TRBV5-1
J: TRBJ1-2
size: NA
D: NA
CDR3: CASSFSMDYGYTF
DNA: TGCGCCAGCAGCTTTTCCATGGACTATGGCTACACCTTC

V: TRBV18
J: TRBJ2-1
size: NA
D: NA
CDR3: CASSPPWGGTYNEQFF
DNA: TGTGCCAGCTCACCGCCTTGGGGCGGGACCTACAATGAGCAGTTCTTC

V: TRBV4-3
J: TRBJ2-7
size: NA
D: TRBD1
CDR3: CASSQGTGEGYEQYF
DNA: TGCGCCAGCAGCCAAGGGACAGGGGAAGGCTACGAGCAGTACTTC

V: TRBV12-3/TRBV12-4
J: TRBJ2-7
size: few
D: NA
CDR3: CASSFRYYEQYF
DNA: TGTGCCAGCAGTTTCCGATACTACGAGCAGTACTTC

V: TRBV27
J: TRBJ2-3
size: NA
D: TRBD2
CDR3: CASSFRTSGNHAGDTQYF
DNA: TGTGCCAGCAGTTTCAGGACTAGCGGGAATCACGCCGGGGATACGCAGTATTTT

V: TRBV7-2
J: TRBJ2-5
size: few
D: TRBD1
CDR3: CASSFDRGPETQYF
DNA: TGTGCCAGCAGCTTTGACAGGGGTCCGGAGACCCAGTACTTC

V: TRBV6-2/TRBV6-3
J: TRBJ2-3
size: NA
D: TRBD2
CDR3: CASSRPSSGYSTDTQYF
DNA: TGTGCCAGCAGTCGTCCTTCTAGCGGATATAGCACAGATACGCAGTATTTT

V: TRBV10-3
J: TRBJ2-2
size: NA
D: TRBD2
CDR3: CAINRIAGRSGGELFF
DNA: TGTGCCATCAACCGAATAGCGGGACGGAGTGGCGGGGAGCTGTTTTTT

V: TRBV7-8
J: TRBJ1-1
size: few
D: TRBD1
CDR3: CASSLERTGTGTEAFF
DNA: TGTGCCAGCAGCTTAGAAAGGACAGGGACTGGCACTGAAGCTTTCTTT

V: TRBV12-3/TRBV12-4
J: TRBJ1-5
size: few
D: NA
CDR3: CASSPLGVEGNQPQHF
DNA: TGTGCCAGCAGCCCGCTGGGGGTCGAGGGCAATCAGCCCCAGCATTTT

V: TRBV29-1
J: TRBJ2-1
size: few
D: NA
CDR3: CSGQKQGGQFF
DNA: TGCAGCGGTCAAAAGCAGGGCGGGCAGTTCTTC

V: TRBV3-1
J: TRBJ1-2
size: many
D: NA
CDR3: CASSLGTVPYGYTF
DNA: TGTGCCAGCAGCCTTGGGACGGTCCCTTATGGCTACACCTTC

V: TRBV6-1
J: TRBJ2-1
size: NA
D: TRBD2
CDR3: CASSLGLAGGRWKEQFF
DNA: TGTGCCAGCAGCTTGGGACTAGCGGGAGGAAGGTGGAAGGAGCAGTTCTTC